Presented here are 18 T cell receptor beta chains from one specimen sequenced in a study of cytomegalovirus exposure and HLA in healthy donors. Only in-frame clones appear in the TCRdb table, and some are missing; sequencing was by immunoSEQ multiplex PCR. The table has approximately 220,000 clones, about 83% seen once. Sample: PBMCs. Receptors were obtained from a man aged 18 to 35 in good health and CMV-seronegative.

The rearrangement uses TRBV2 and TRBJ2-1; the D gene is possibly TRBD2 (5 bases). Per germline, CDR1 SNHLY and CDR2 FYNNEI. Trimming shortened V by 3 bases and J by 0 bases, and 12 bases separated the two germline ends. This CDR3 is 16 amino acids long. CDR3 in amino acids: CASSDDGESSYNEQFF. Written as DNA, the CDR3 is TGTGCCAGCAGTGATGACGGGGAAAGCTCCTACAATGAGCAGTTCTTC. Full variable domain (remainder filled in from reference TRBV2 and TRBJ2-1): EPEVTQTPSHQVTQMGQEVILRCVPISNHLYFYWYRQILGQKVEFLVSFYNNEISEKSEIFDDQFSVERPDGSNFTLKIRSTKLEDSAMYFCASSDDGESSYNEQFFGPGTRLTVL.

This chain links TRBV5-1 with TRBJ2-7, with 11 nucleotides matching TRBD1. The CDR3 contains 16 residues. Germline values: CDR1 SGHRS, CDR2 YFSETQ. V lost 3 bases to trimming and J lost 5 bases; unmatched junction nucleotides: 10. The CDR3 region is CASSSMGTGGFDEQYF. The CDR3 DNA is TGCGCCAGCAGCTCAATGGGGACAGGGGGTTTTGACGAGCAGTACTTC.

The chain is built from TRBV7-2 and TRBJ1-4, with D possibly matching TRBD1 (5 bases). Between the trimmed V and J ends, which lost 5 bases and 3 bases, there was a span of 22 bases. CDR3 length: 18 residues. The germline gives CDR1 SGHTA, CDR2 FQGNSA. The CDR3 reads CASSQTNHLMGPNEKLFF. The CDR3 DNA follows: TGTGCCAGCAGCCAAACCAACCACCTAATGGGGCCTAATGAAAAACTGTTTTTT.

This chain connects TRBV18 to TRBJ2-7, with 9 bases identical to TRBD1. The V gene end was trimmed by 2 bases and the J gene end by 3 bases; junction bases not matched to a gene: 5. This CDR3 contains 15 residues. CDR1 and CDR2 (germline): KGHSH, LQKENI. The CDR3, as DNA: TGTGCCAGCTCACCAATGGGGACAGGGAACTACGAGCAGTACTTC. Residues: CASSPMGTGNYEQYF.

V usage is TRBV1 and J usage is TRBJ2-2; the D call TRBD1 from the table was never checked on the DNA. TRBV1 is termed a pseudogene. The CDR3 runs to 14 residues. The CDR3 bases are TGCACCAGCAGCCGACGACAGGTCGCCGGGGAGCTGTTTTTT. This sequence encodes CTSSRRQVAGELFF.

The chain employs TRBV28 and TRBJ2-3, with TRBD2 matching 8 bases. V was clipped by 4 bases and J by 1 base; unmatched bases: 7. The CDR3 has 16 residues. CDR1 is MDHEN and CDR2 is SYDVKM in the germline V gene. The CDR3: CASSSERELGTDTQYF. CDR3 sequence (DNA): TGTGCCAGCAGTTCCGAGCGGGAGCTGGGCACAGATACGCAGTATTTT.

The gene calls are TRBV29-1 and TRBJ2-1; tentative D call: TRBD2 (5 bases). V lost 4 bases to trimming and J lost 9 bases, with 19 bases between them. CDR3 length: 14 amino acids. The germline CDR1 and CDR2 sequences are SQVTM and ANQGSEA. CDR3 region: CSVVSWELQSEQFF. The DNA for the CDR3 is TGCAGCGTTGTTTCGTGGGAGCTACAAAGTGAGCAGTTCTTC.

The chain is built from TRBV18 and TRBJ1-1, with a tentative D call TRBD1 (6 bases). Deletions cut 6 bases from V and 4 bases from J, with 27 bases between. CDR1 KGHSH and CDR2 LQKENI come from the germline V gene. This CDR3 contains 18 residues. The CDR3 sequence is CASSPRTATLLWGTEAFF. In DNA form, the CDR3 reads TGTGCCAGCTCTCCTAGGACAGCGACGCTGCTGTGGGGCACTGAAGCTTTCTTT.

The rearrangement joins TRBV2 to TRBJ2-7, with a possible D match to TRBD1 (5 bases). Germline CDR1 is SNHLY and CDR2 is FYNNEI. This CDR3 is built from 14 residues. Trimming removed 2 bases from V and 4 bases from J, with 12 bases in between. The CDR3 coding sequence is TGTGCCAGCAGTGAAAGGGGAACGGCTTACGAGCAGTACTTC. Protein sequence: CASSERGTAYEQYF.

The rearrangement links TRBV9 to TRBJ2-2; 8 bases agree with TRBD2. CDR3 size: 19 residues. Germline V gives CDR1 SGDLS, CDR2 YYNGEE. V lost 4 bases and J lost 1; bases outside the gene matches: 15. The CDR3 DNA sequence: TGTGCCAGCAGCACCCGCCGATTTACTAGCGGTGAGAACACCGGGGAGCTGTTTTTT. It codes for CASSTRRFTSGENTGELFF.

The rearrangement uses TRBV6-5 and TRBJ2-7; maybe TRBD2 (6 bases). The CDR3 extends over 13 amino acids. Trimming cost V 0 bases and J 7 bases, with 10 bases left between them. Germline V gives CDR1 MNHEY, CDR2 SVGAGI. The DNA of the CDR3 is TGTGCCAGCAGTTACTCGGGGGGAAGAGAGCAGTACTTC. It yields the protein CASSYSGGREQYF.

The V call is TRBV11-2, the J call TRBJ2-7; 12 bases line up with TRBD1. V trimming: 5 bases; J trimming: 2 bases; junction bases outside the gene matches: 4. Germline CDR1 SGHAT, CDR2 FQNNGV. This CDR3 region has 15 residues. The CDR3 here is CASSRGQGAPYEQYF. The CDR3 nucleotides read TGTGCCAGCAGCCGGGGACAGGGGGCTCCCTACGAGCAGTACTTC.

CDR3 residues: CARKSGTGNYGYTF. The CDR3 region has the DNA TGTGCCAGAAAGTCCGGGACAGGGAACTATGGCTACACCTTC. V and J are TRBV2 and TRBJ1-2, with 9 bases fitting TRBD1. The germline V gene has CDR1 SNHLY and CDR2 FYNNEI. Trimming at V came to 9 bases and at J to 2 bases, leaving 7 bases not matched to a gene. CDR3 length: 14 residues.

The rearrangement joins TRBV18 to TRBJ1-5; TRBD1 might be the D (5 bases). This CDR3 is 14 amino acids long. V lost 4 bases, J lost 0 bases, and 7 bases lay in between. Germline CDR1 and CDR2: KGHSH and LQKENI. CDR3 amino acids: CASSLGLSNQPQHF. The CDR3 DNA follows: TGTGCCAGCTCACTGGGGCTTAGCAATCAGCCCCAGCATTTT.

The chain couples TRBV27 to TRBJ2-3; 8 bases are a match to TRBD2. The ends lost 7 bases at V and 4 bases at J; junction bases unmatched: 10. CDR1 and CDR2 (germline): MNHEY, SMNVEV (reference sequence). This CDR3 has 15 residues. In nucleotides, the CDR3 is TGTGCCAGCACCATAGCGGGAAGAGGGGCAGATACGCAGTATTTT. It translates to CASTIAGRGADTQYF.

V gene TRBV9 combines with J gene TRBJ1-6; 7 nucleotides align to TRBD1. V gave up 7 bases and J gave up 10 bases; unmatched junction bases: 5. The CDR3 covers 12 residues. Germline lookup yields CDR1 SGDLS and CDR2 YYNGEE. As DNA, the CDR3 is TGTGCCAGCTCCCGACAGGGATCACCCCTCCACTTT. This codes for CASSRQGSPLHF.

CDR3 protein: CASIEGTNSEAFF. The CDR3 region has the DNA TGTGCCAGCATTGAGGGTACGAATTCTGAAGCTTTCTTT. V and J are TRBV28 and TRBJ1-1; D remains ambiguous. Germline assignment: CDR1 MDHEN and CDR2 SYDVKM. The CDR3 has 13 amino acids. Trimming stripped 7 bases from V and 6 bases from J, with 15 bases between.

The genes are TRBV10-3 and TRBJ2-2; 11 nucleotides line up with TRBD2. The CDR3 runs to 17 residues. CDR1 and CDR2 (germline): ENHRY, SYGVKD. The V and J ends lost 7 bases and 0 bases, in that order; junction bases with no gene match: 7. CDR3 DNA sequence: TGTGCCATCAAGTCTAGCGGGAGGTCCGCGAACACCGGGGAGCTGTTTTTT. It codes for CAIKSSGRSANTGELFF.